What follows describes a single T cell receptor beta chain. The data stem from a study of blood T cell repertoires in COVID-19. Original data processing: It was from reference gene primer amplification that nucleated cell counts were estimated. The protocol was immunoSEQ multiplex PCR, while the TCRdb copy is restricted to in-frame clones and leaves out a portion. Clone size and V and J calls were adopted from that table, with D and trimming inferred from the DNA. Of 50,000 to 70,000 clones detected, 80% to 90% appear once; the ten largest clones hold around 5.4%. Germline V gene lookup returns CDR1 WNHNN and CDR2 SYGVQD (reference sequence). CDR3 length equals 13 residues. After removal of 6 bases from V and 8 bases from J, the junction contained 8 bases not matched to a gene.

This chain joins TRBV10-1 and TRBJ2-3; TRBD2 agrees at 7 bases. The sequence was collected from a woman in her sixties or seventies with acute or convalescent COVID-19. Sequencing was done on a sample of peripheral blood. The DNA for the CDR3 is TGCGCCAGCAGACTCACTAGCGACGGTACGCAGTATTTT. Its translation is CASRLTSDGTQYF.